This TCR beta chain comes out of a study of PD-1 blockade in classical Hodgkin lymphoma. As concerns this clone: The antigen remains undetermined.

The CDR3 extends over 13 amino acids. Germline V gives CDR1 SGHTA, CDR2 FQGNSA. V lost 4 bases and J 4 bases, leaving 8 bases between the germline ends. Whole-study findings and limits: Complete responders showed a baseline diversity that resembled the diversity of newly diagnosed patients. Reports described newly diagnosed patients as having lower baseline TCR diversity than healthy donors. By C4D1 there was a significant rise in CD4+ TCR diversity but not in CD8+ TCR diversity.

With no exception, relapse followed autologous stem cell transplantation in all patients, and brentuximab vedotin exposure varied. Purification of CD4+ T cells from thawed PBMCs was performed via magnetic negative selection. Generated by immunoSEQ multiplex PCR, the TCRdb table keeps only in-frame clones and is missing some. The data contain tens of thousands of clones, about 83% of them singletons. The source was CD4+ T cells from blood, collected at baseline. This TCR came from a human donor with classical Hodgkin lymphoma. This chain connects TRBV7-2 to TRBJ1-5; possible D gene TRBD1, 5 bases. Here the CDR3 reads CASSSQGNQPQHF. The CDR3 nucleotides read TGTGCCAGCAGCTCGCAGGGAAATCAGCCCCAGCATTTT.